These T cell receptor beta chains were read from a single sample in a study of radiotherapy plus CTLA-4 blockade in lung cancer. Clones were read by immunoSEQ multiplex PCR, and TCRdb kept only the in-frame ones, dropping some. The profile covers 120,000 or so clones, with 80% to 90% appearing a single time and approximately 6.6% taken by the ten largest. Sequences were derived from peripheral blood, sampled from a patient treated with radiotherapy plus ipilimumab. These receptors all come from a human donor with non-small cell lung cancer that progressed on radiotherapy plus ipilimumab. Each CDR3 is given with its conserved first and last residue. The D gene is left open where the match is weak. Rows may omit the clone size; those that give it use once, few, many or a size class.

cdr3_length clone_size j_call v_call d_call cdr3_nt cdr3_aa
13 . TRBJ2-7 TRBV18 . TGTGCCAGCAGGGCGGGTGAGGAGTACGAGCAGTACTTC CASRAGEEYEQYF
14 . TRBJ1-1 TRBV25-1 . TGTGCCAGCCGCGCGACAGGACGGAACACTGAAGCTTTCTTT CASRATGRNTEAFF
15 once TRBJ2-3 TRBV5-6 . TGTGCCAGCAGCTTAATGGGGCGTGGCACAGATACGCAGTATTTT CASSLMGRGTDTQYF
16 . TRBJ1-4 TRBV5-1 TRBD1 TGCGCCAGCAGCTTGGCGGGACAGGGATGGGATGAAAAACTGTTTTTT CASSLAGQGWDEKLFF
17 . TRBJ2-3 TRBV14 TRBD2 TGTGCCAGCAGCCCCCTAACTGGCCTAGCGGGAGGAAATACGCAGTATTTT CASSPLTGLAGGNTQYF
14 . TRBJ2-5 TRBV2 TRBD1 TGTGCCAGCAGTCGGGACAGGGCGGGGGAGACCCAGTACTTC CASSRDRAGETQYF
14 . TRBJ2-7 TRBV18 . TGTGCCAGCTCACCGGACTGGGTCTTGAGGGAGCAGTACTTC CASSPDWVLREQYF
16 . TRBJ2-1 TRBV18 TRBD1 TGTGCCAGCTCACGAGGGGGACAGGGGGCCTACAATGAGCAGTTCTTC CASSRGGQGAYNEQFF
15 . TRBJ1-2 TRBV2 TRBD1 TGTGCCAGCAGTTTTCCGGGACAGGGGAACTATGGCTACACCTTC CASSFPGQGNYGYTF
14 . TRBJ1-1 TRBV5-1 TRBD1 TGCGCCAGCGGCCCAGGGACAGTGGGGAGTGAAGCTTTCTTT CASGPGTVGSEAFF
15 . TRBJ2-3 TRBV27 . TGTGCCAGCGCCCCGGGGGGCCAACCCACAGATACGCAGTATTTT CASAPGGQPTDTQYF
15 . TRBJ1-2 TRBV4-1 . TGCGCCAGCAGCCAAGGTCCAAGGGTCCTGGGGGGCTACACCTTC CASSQGPRVLGGYTF
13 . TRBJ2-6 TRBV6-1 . TGTGCCAGCAGTGAAGTTGGGGCCAACGTCCTGACTTTC CASSEVGANVLTF
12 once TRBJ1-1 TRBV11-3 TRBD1 TGTGCCAGCAGCTTAGGGGGACAGGGAGCTTTCTTT CASSLGGQGAFF
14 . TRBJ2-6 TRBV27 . TGTGCCAGCAGTGGGTTCTCTGGGGCCAACGTCCTGACTTTC CASSGFSGANVLTF
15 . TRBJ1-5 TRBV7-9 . TGTGCCAGCAGCTTAGGAGGGGGGCGAAATCAGCCCCAGCATTTT CASSLGGGRNQPQHF
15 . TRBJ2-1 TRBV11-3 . TGTGCCAGCAGCCCTTATAGTGGGGAAAGTGGAGAGCAGTTCTTC CASSPYSGESGEQFF
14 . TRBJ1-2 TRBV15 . TGTGCCACCAGCAGAGATCCCAGCAGGTCGGGCTACACCTTC CATSRDPSRSGYTF
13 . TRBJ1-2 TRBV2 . TGTGCCAGCAGTGAACGGAGGGGGTATGGCTACACCTTC CASSERRGYGYTF
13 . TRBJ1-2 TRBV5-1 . TGCGCCAGCAGCTTGGGTGGAAACTATGGCTACACCTTC CASSLGGNYGYTF